This is a list of T cell receptor beta chains from one sample in a study of shared clonotypes between healthy human individuals. The protocol was immunoSEQ multiplex PCR, while the TCRdb copy is restricted to in-frame clones and leaves out a portion. The table includes 2 million to 2.5 million clones, about nine tenths detected once. The sample was naive CD4+ T cells from PBMCs. The receptors come from a man younger than 35 in good health. Some clones in this sample may be carry-over from other donors' samples. The CDR3 runs from the conserved cysteine through the conserved F or W. A D gene is named only where the DNA matches it firmly. A clone size is listed for some rows: how often the clone was seen (once, few, many), or a class if it is expanded.

V: TRBV6-5
D: -
size: once
J: TRBJ2-3
DNA: TGTGCCAGCAGTTACGACTACGCCACAGATACGCAGTATTTT
CDR3: CASSYDYATDTQYF

V: TRBV5-6
D: -
size: -
J: TRBJ2-1
DNA: TGTGCCAGCAGCTTCCAGCACTCCTACAATGAGCAGTTCTTC
CDR3: CASSFQHSYNEQFF

V: TRBV21-1
D: -
size: few
J: TRBJ1-2
DNA: TGTGCCAGCAGCACTACGGCGGGGCGGGGAGCTAACTATGGCTACACCTTC
CDR3: CASSTTAGRGANYGYTF

V: TRBV7-9
D: -
size: -
J: TRBJ1-4
DNA: TGTGCCAGCAGCTTAGGTCTTACATTGGGGGCGGCTAATGAAAAACTGTTTTTT
CDR3: CASSLGLTLGAANEKLFF

V: TRBV28
D: TRBD1
size: once
J: TRBJ2-7
DNA: TGTGCCAGCTGGCAGGACAGGCTTACGAAGGAGCAGTACTTC
CDR3: CASWQDRLTKEQYF

V: TRBV13
D: TRBD1
size: -
J: TRBJ1-2
DNA: TGTGCCAGCAGCGTCCGGGACAGGGCCCGCAATGGCTACACCTTC
CDR3: CASSVRDRARNGYTF

V: TRBV7-8
D: -
size: -
J: TRBJ2-2
DNA: TGTGCCAGCAGCCCCCGCCGGATTATAGCCGGGGAGCTGTTTTTT
CDR3: CASSPRRIIAGELFF

V: TRBV25-1
D: -
size: -
J: TRBJ2-1
DNA: TGTGCCAGCAGTTTGGTAGGGCAGGCGGGCAATGAGCAGTTCTTC
CDR3: CASSLVGQAGNEQFF

V: TRBV6-5
D: -
size: -
J: TRBJ2-7
DNA: TGTGCCAGCAGTTACTATCTGGGGCTCCCAGACGAGCAGTACTTC
CDR3: CASSYYLGLPDEQYF

V: TRBV2
D: -
size: -
J: TRBJ1-5
DNA: TGCTCTGGAACCCTTGGGCCTAATCAGCCCCAGCATTTT
CDR3: CSGTLGPNQPQHF

V: TRBV7-3
D: TRBD2
size: few
J: TRBJ2-1
DNA: TGTGCCAGCAGCTTAACTAGCGGGACATACAATGAGCAGTTCTTC
CDR3: CASSLTSGTYNEQFF

V: TRBV14
D: -
size: -
J: TRBJ2-1
DNA: TGTGCCAGCAGCCAAAGTAGCTCCTACAATGAGCAGTTCTTC
CDR3: CASSQSSSYNEQFF

V: TRBV28
D: -
size: -
J: TRBJ1-1
DNA: TGTGCCAGCAGTTTAATCGTCCCCCCGGAACGGGAAGCTTTCTTT
CDR3: CASSLIVPPEREAFF

V: TRBV30
D: -
size: -
J: TRBJ1-2
DNA: TGTGCCTGGAGTGTAGGCAGCGGCGGCTATGGCTACACCTTC
CDR3: CAWSVGSGGYGYTF

V: TRBV11-1
D: -
size: -
J: TRBJ2-2
DNA: TGTGCCAGCAGCTTAGCAGGGGGGGTCACCGGGGAGCTGTTTTTT
CDR3: CASSLAGGVTGELFF

V: TRBV14
D: -
size: -
J: TRBJ2-5
DNA: TGTGCCAGCAGCTTAAGTGAGACCCAGTACTTC
CDR3: CASSLSETQYF

V: TRBV7-9
D: -
size: -
J: TRBJ1-1
DNA: TGTGCCAGCAGCTTAGTGAGACAAGAAGCTTTCTTT
CDR3: CASSLVRQEAFF

V: TRBV5-1
D: TRBD1
size: -
J: TRBJ2-7
DNA: TGCGCCAGCAGCTTGGGGACAGGGGCCTACGAGCAGTACTTC
CDR3: CASSLGTGAYEQYF

V: TRBV7-3
D: -
size: -
J: TRBJ2-5
DNA: TGTGCCAGCAGCTCCCCGGGGGAGAAGCAAGAGACCCAGTACTTC
CDR3: CASSSPGEKQETQYF

V: TRBV28
D: -
size: once
J: TRBJ2-7
DNA: TGTGCCAGCAGACTACAGGGAAAACCCTACGAGCAGTACTTC
CDR3: CASRLQGKPYEQYF

V: TRBV7-2
D: TRBD1
size: once
J: TRBJ1-2
DNA: TGTGCCAGCAGCCCCACAGGGGGCTATGGCTACACCTTC
CDR3: CASSPTGGYGYTF

V: TRBV5-1
D: -
size: -
J: TRBJ2-2
DNA: TGCGCCAGCAGTCGAGGACAGCGCACCGGGGAGCTGTTTTTT
CDR3: CASSRGQRTGELFF

V: TRBV4-3
D: -
size: -
J: TRBJ2-2
DNA: TGCGCCAGCAGCCCCCGTAGGGCCGGGGAGCTGTTTTTT
CDR3: CASSPRRAGELFF

V: TRBV7-9
D: -
size: -
J: TRBJ1-1
DNA: TGTGCCAGCAGCTTAGAGAGGGAGGTCACTGAAGCTTTCTTT
CDR3: CASSLEREVTEAFF

V: TRBV4-1
D: TRBD2
size: -
J: TRBJ2-1
DNA: TGCGCCAGCAGCCAAGATGAAGGGACTAGCGGGTTTTTGAACAATGAGCAGTTCTTC
CDR3: CASSQDEGTSGFLNNEQFF

V: TRBV2
D: TRBD1
size: -
J: TRBJ1-5
DNA: TGTGCCAGCACACAGGGGATCGACGAGAGCAATCAGCCCCAGCATTTT
CDR3: CASTQGIDESNQPQHF

V: TRBV6-1
D: TRBD1
size: -
J: TRBJ2-7
DNA: TGTGCCACCATCCCCGGACAGGACACCTACGAGCAGTACTTC
CDR3: CATIPGQDTYEQYF

V: TRBV2
D: -
size: -
J: TRBJ2-7
DNA: TGTGCCAGCCTGGCCACCTTTGCCTACAGCGAGCAGTACTTC
CDR3: CASLATFAYSEQYF

V: TRBV5-1
D: TRBD1
size: once
J: TRBJ2-1
DNA: TGCGCCAGCAGTAAAAATCCGGGACAGAGTGAGCAGTTCTTC
CDR3: CASSKNPGQSEQFF

V: TRBV7-8
D: TRBD1
size: -
J: TRBJ1-5
DNA: TGTGCCAGCAGCAGGGACAGGGAGAATCAGCCCCAGCATTTT
CDR3: CASSRDRENQPQHF

V: TRBV18
D: TRBD2
size: -
J: TRBJ2-5
DNA: TGTGCCAGCTCCCCGGGGGGACTACAAGAGACCCAGTACTTC
CDR3: CASSPGGLQETQYF

V: TRBV6-6
D: TRBD2
size: -
J: TRBJ2-1
DNA: TGTGCCAGCAGTTCCAGTAGCGGGAGTCTTACTTATGAGCAGTTCTTC
CDR3: CASSSSSGSLTYEQFF

V: TRBV5-1
D: -
size: -
J: TRBJ2-2
DNA: TGCGCCAGCAGCTTGACCAACACCGGGGAGCTGTTTTTT
CDR3: CASSLTNTGELFF

V: TRBV28
D: TRBD1
size: -
J: TRBJ1-5
DNA: TGTGCCAGCAATGGACAGGGTAGGCGGCCCCAGCATTTT
CDR3: CASNGQGRRPQHF

V: TRBV27
D: TRBD1
size: -
J: TRBJ1-5
DNA: TGTGCCAGCAAAAGCGGACAGGGGAGTCAGCCCCAGCATTTT
CDR3: CASKSGQGSQPQHF

V: TRBV18
D: -
size: -
J: TRBJ1-2
DNA: TGTGCCAGCTCACCCCTGGGAGGGTCTAACTATGGCTACACCTTC
CDR3: CASSPLGGSNYGYTF

V: TRBV7-9
D: -
size: -
J: TRBJ2-5
DNA: TGTGCCAGCAGCTTAGGTGTTACGATCGAGGAGACCCAGTACTTC
CDR3: CASSLGVTIEETQYF

V: TRBV5-4
D: -
size: -
J: TRBJ2-5
DNA: TGTGCAGCAGCCGGGCCTAGTGAAGAGACCCAGTACTTC
CDR3: CAAAGPSEETQYF

V: TRBV7-2
D: -
size: -
J: TRBJ1-1
DNA: TGTGCCAGCAGCTTTCAAGGGCAGGGCACTGAAGCTTTCTTT
CDR3: CASSFQGQGTEAFF

V: TRBV6-1
D: -
size: -
J: TRBJ2-7
DNA: TGTGCCAGCAGTGAAGTTGGTAAGCCCTACGAGCAGTACTTC
CDR3: CASSEVGKPYEQYF

V: TRBV7-9
D: TRBD1
size: -
J: TRBJ1-2
DNA: TGTGCCAGCAGCATATCGGACAGGGAGAGTGGCTACACCTTC
CDR3: CASSISDRESGYTF

V: TRBV10-3
D: -
size: once
J: TRBJ2-3
DNA: TGTGCCATCAGTGAGTCACGGGGTAGCACAGATACGCAGTATTTT
CDR3: CAISESRGSTDTQYF

V: TRBV28
D: TRBD1
size: -
J: TRBJ2-2
DNA: TGTGCCAGCAGTCTGTTTCCGGGACAGGGTAACGGGGAGCTGTTTTTT
CDR3: CASSLFPGQGNGELFF

V: TRBV28
D: TRBD1
size: -
J: TRBJ1-4
DNA: TGTGCCAGCAGCTCCTCAGGGACAGGGGAAAAACTGTTTTTT
CDR3: CASSSSGTGEKLFF

V: TRBV5-1
D: TRBD1
size: -
J: TRBJ2-5
DNA: TGCGCCAGCAGGCCCGCCGGTGATACAGGGGGCGCCGAGACCCAGTACTTC
CDR3: CASRPAGDTGGAETQYF

V: TRBV29-1
D: TRBD1
size: -
J: TRBJ1-1
DNA: TGCAGCGTTGGGGGACAGTACACCGAAGCTTTCTTT
CDR3: CSVGGQYTEAFF

V: TRBV28
D: -
size: few
J: TRBJ1-1
DNA: TGTGCCAGCAGCCGAGGGCCCACTGAAGCTTTCTTT
CDR3: CASSRGPTEAFF

V: TRBV2
D: -
size: once
J: TRBJ2-2
DNA: TGTGCCAGCATCATAGGGGAGAACACCGGGGAGCTGTTTTTT
CDR3: CASIIGENTGELFF

V: TRBV4-3
D: TRBD1
size: -
J: TRBJ2-7
DNA: TGCGCCAGCAGCCATATTACTCTCAGGGGGTCCCGCTACGAGCAGTACTTC
CDR3: CASSHITLRGSRYEQYF

V: TRBV27
D: TRBD2
size: -
J: TRBJ2-3
DNA: TGTGCCAGCAGTTTAATTACCGGGAGGGCCTTAGATACGCAGTATTTT
CDR3: CASSLITGRALDTQYF

V: TRBV7-9
D: TRBD2
size: -
J: TRBJ2-1
DNA: TGTGCCAGCAGCATCCCCCTAGCGGGAACGGAGCAGTTCTTC
CDR3: CASSIPLAGTEQFF

V: TRBV5-1
D: TRBD1
size: few
J: TRBJ2-7
DNA: TGCGCCAGCAGCTTGGGAGGGACAGGGATCTACGAGCAGTACTTC
CDR3: CASSLGGTGIYEQYF

V: TRBV30
D: -
size: -
J: TRBJ1-4
DNA: TGTGCCTGGACCGACCCCCGGGGAACTAATGAAAAACTGTTTTTT
CDR3: CAWTDPRGTNEKLFF

V: TRBV12-5
D: TRBD2
size: -
J: TRBJ2-2
DNA: TGTGCTAGTGGTCAGTCTACAGCGGGAGTAAACACCGGGGAGCTGTTTTTT
CDR3: CASGQSTAGVNTGELFF